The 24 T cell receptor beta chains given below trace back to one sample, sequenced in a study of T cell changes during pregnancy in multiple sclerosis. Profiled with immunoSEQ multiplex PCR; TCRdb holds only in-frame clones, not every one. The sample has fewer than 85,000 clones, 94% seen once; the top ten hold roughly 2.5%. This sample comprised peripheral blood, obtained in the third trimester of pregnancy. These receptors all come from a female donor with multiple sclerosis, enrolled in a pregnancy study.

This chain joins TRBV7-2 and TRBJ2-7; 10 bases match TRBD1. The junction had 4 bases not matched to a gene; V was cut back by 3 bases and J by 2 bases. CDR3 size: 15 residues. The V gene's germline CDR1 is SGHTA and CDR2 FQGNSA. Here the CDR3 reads CASSFTGTGAYEQYF. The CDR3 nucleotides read TGTGCCAGCAGCTTTACCGGGACAGGGGCCTACGAGCAGTACTTC. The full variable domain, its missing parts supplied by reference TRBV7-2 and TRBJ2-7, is GAGVSQSPSNKVTEKGKDVELRCDPISGHTALYWYRQSLGQGLEFLIYFQGNSAPDKSGLPSDRFSAERTGGSVSTLTIQRTQQEDSAVYLCASSFTGTGAYEQYFGPGTRLTVT.

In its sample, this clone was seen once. CDR3 nucleotides: TGTGCCAGCAGTGCTCCCCGGGTCTCCTACGAGCAGTACTTC. This encodes CASSAPRVSYEQYF. This rearrangement joins TRBV6-1 to TRBJ2-7; D unclear. Germline lookup yields CDR1 MNHNS and CDR2 SASEGT. The CDR3 has 14 residues. V shed 4 bases and J shed 0 bases, with 10 bases lying between them.

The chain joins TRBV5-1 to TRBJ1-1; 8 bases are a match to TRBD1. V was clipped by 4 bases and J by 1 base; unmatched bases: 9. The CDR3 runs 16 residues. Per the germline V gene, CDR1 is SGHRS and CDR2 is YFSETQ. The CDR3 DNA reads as TGCGCCAGCAGCCCGGCTGTGACAGGGGCGAACACTGAAGCTTTCTTT. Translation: CASSPAVTGANTEAFF.

CDR3 nucleotide sequence: TGTGCCAGCAGCCGGGACAGGGCTCAAGAGACCCAGTACTTC. It is translated as CASSRDRAQETQYF. V and J are TRBV7-2 and TRBJ2-5, with TRBD1 matching 9 bases. V was pared by 5 bases and J by 2 bases, with 3 bases of the junction left unmatched. This CDR3 is built from 14 residues. Germline CDR1 is SGHTA and CDR2 is FQGNSA. Drawing the rest from reference TRBV7-2 and TRBJ2-5, the complete variable domain is GAGVSQSPSNKVTEKGKDVELRCDPISGHTALYWYRQSLGQGLEFLIYFQGNSAPDKSGLPSDRFSAERTGGSVSTLTIQRTQQEDSAVYLCASSRDRAQETQYFGPGTRLLVL.

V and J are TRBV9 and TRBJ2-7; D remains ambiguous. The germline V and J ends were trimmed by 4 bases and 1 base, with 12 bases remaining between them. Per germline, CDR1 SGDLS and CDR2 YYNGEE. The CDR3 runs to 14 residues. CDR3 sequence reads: CASSSTPGSYEQYF. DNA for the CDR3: TGTGCCAGCAGCTCCACCCCGGGTTCCTACGAGCAGTACTTC.

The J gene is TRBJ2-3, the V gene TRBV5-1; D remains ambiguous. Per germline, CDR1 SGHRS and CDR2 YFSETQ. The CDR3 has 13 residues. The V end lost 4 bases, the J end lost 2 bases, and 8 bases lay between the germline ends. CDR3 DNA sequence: TGCGCCAGCAGCATATTTAACACAGATACGCAGTATTTT. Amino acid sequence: CASSIFNTDTQYF. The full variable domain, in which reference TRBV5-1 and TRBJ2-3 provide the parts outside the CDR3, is KAGVTQTPRYLIKTRGQQVTLSCSPISGHRSVSWYQQTPGQGLQFLFEYFSETQRNKGNFPGRFSGRQFSNSRSEMNVSTLELGDSALYLCASSIFNTDTQYFGPGTRLTVL.

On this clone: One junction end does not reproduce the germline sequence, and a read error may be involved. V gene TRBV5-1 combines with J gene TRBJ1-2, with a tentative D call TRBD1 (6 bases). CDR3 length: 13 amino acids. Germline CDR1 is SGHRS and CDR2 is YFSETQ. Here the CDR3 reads CASSAGEGGGVSF. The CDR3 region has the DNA TGCGCCAGCAGCGCCGGCGAAGGGGGGGGCGTAAGTTTC. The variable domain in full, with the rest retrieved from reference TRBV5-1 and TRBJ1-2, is KAGVTQTPRYLIKTRGQQVTLSCSPISGHRSVSWYQQTPGQGLQFLFEYFSETQRNKGNFPGRFSGRQFSNSRSEMNVSTLELGDSALYLCASSAGEGGGVSFGSGTRLTVV.

The CDR3: CASSFVWRDNEQYF. In DNA form, the CDR3 reads TGTGCCAGCAGCTTCGTGTGGAGGGATAACGAGCAGTACTTC. V and J are TRBV7-8 and TRBJ2-7; possibly TRBD2 for D (6 bases). Trimming removed 3 bases from V and 5 bases from J, with 14 bases in between. The CDR3 has 14 amino acids. Germline assignment: CDR1 SGHVS and CDR2 FQNEAQ.

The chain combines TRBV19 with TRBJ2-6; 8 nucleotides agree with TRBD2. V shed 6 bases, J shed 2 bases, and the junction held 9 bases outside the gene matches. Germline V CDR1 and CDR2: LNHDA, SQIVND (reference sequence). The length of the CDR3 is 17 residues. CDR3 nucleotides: TGTGCCAGTAGCCCCGGGGGGGGTAGGACTGGGGCCAACGTCCTGACTTTC. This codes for CASSPGGGRTGANVLTF.

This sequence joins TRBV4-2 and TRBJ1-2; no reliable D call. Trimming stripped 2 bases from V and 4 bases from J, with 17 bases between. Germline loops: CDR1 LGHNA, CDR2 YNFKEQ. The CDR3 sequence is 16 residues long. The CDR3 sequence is CASSQNPGNEGYGYTF. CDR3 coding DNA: TGTGCCAGCAGCCAAAACCCAGGCAATGAGGGCTATGGCTACACCTTC.

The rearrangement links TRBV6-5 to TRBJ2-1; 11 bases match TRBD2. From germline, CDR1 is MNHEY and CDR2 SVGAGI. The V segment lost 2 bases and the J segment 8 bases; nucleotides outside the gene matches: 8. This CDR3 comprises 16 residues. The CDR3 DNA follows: TGTGCCAGCAGTTACAGTTCTAGCGGGGGGTTGGATGAGCAGTTCTTC. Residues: CASSYSSSGGLDEQFF.

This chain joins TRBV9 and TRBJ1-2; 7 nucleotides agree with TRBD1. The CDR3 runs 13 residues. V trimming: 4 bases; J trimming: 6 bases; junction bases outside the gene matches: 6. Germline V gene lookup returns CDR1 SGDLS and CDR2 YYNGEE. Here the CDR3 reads CASSLDRANGYTF. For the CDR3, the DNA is TGTGCCAGCAGCCTTGACAGGGCCAATGGCTACACCTTC.

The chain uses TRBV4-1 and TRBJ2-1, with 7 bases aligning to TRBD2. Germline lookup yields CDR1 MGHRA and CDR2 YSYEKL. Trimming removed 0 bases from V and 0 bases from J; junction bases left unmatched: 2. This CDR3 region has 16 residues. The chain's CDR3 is CASSQDPGGSYNEQFF. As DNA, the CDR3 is TGCGCCAGCAGCCAAGACCCGGGGGGCTCCTACAATGAGCAGTTCTTC.

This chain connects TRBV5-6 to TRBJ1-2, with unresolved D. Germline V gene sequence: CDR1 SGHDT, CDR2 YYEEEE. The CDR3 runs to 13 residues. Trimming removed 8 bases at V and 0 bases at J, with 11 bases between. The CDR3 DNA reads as TGTGCCAGTGCCCGGGAATCTAACTATGGCTACACCTTC. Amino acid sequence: CASARESNYGYTF.

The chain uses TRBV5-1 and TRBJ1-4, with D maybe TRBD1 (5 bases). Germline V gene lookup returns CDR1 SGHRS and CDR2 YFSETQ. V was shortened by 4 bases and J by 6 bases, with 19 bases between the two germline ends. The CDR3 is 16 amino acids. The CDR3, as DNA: TGCGCCAGCAGCCCTGGTTCCGGGGGAGTGGATGAAAAACTGTTTTTT. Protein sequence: CASSPGSGGVDEKLFF.

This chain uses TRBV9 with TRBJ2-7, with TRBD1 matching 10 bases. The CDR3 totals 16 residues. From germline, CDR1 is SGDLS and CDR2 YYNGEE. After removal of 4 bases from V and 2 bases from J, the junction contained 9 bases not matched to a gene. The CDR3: CASSSNRQGATYEQYF. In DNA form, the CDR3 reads TGTGCCAGCAGCTCTAACCGACAGGGGGCTACCTACGAGCAGTACTTC.

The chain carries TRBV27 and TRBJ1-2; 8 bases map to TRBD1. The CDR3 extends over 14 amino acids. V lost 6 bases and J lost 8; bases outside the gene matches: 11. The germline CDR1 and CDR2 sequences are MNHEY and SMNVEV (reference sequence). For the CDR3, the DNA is TGTGCCAGCAGCCCCGGGACAGGCTTTGGAGGCTACACCTTC. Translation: CASSPGTGFGGYTF.

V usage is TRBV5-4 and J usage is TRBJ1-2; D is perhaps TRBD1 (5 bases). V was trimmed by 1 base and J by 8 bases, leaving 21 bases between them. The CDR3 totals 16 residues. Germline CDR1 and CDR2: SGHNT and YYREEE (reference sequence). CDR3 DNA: TGTGCCAGCAGCTTGTATGGGGGGTTTGGACTATACGGCTACACCTTC. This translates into CASSLYGGFGLYGYTF.

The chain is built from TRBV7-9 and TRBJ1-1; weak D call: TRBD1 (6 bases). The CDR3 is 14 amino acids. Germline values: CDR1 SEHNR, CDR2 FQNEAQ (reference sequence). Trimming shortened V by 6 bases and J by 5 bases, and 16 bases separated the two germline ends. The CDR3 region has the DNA TGTGCCAGCAGTTCTATGGGGGCGCGGACTGAAGCTTTCTTT. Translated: CASSSMGARTEAFF.

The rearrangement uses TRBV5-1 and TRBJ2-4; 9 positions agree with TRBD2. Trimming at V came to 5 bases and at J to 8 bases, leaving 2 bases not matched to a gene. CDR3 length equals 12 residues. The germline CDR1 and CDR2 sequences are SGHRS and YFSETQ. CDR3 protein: CASSSGGDIQYF. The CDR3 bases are TGCGCCAGCAGTAGCGGGGGCGACATTCAGTACTTC.

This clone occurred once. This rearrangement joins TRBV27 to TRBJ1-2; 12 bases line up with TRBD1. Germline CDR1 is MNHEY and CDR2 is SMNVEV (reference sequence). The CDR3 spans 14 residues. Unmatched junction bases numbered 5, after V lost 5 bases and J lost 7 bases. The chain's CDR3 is CASSTGQGAFGYTF. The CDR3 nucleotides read TGTGCCAGCAGTACGGGACAGGGGGCGTTTGGCTACACCTTC.

CDR3 region: CASRWGQMSGGAKDTQYF. In DNA form, the CDR3 reads TGTGCCAGCAGGTGGGGCCAAATGAGCGGGGGGGCAAAAGATACGCAGTATTTT. The rearrangement joins TRBV7-9 to TRBJ2-3; 10 positions agree with TRBD2. Trimming removed 6 bases from V and 5 bases from J; junction bases left unmatched: 17. The CDR3 runs to 18 residues. Germline V gene data show CDR1 as SEHNR and CDR2 as FQNEAQ (reference sequence).

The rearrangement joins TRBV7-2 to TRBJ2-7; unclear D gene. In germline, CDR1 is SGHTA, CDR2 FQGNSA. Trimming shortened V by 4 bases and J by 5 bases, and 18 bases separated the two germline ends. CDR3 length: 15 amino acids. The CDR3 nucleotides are TGTGCCAGCAGCTCCGCCAGTGTGCCAAGTGACGAGCAGTACTTC. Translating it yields CASSSASVPSDEQYF.

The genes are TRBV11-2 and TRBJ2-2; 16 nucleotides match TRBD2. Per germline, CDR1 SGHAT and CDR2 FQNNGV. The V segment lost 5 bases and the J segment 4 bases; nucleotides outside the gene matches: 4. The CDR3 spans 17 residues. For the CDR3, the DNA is TGTGCCAGCAGCACGGGACTAGCGGGGGGGCCCACCGGGGAGCTGTTTTTT. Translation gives CASSTGLAGGPTGELFF.